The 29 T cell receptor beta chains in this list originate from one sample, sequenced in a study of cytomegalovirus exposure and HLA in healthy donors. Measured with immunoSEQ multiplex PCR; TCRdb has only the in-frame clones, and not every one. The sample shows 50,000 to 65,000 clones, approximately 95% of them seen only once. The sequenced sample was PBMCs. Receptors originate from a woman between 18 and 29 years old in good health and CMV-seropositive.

This CDR3 is CAWSVQSGWETQYF. The CDR3 DNA follows: TGTGCCTGGAGTGTACAGTCGGGGTGGGAGACCCAGTACTTC. The chain combines TRBV30 with TRBJ2-5, with a tentative D call TRBD2 (5 bases). CDR1 and CDR2 from the germline V gene are GTSNPN and SVGIG (reference sequence). The CDR3 consists of 14 residues. The V end lost 0 bases, the J end lost 5 bases, and 13 bases lay between the germline ends.

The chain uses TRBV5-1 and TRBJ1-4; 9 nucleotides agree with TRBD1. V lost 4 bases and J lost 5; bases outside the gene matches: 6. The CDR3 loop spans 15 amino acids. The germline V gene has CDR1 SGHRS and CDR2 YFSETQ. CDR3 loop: CASSAPGQGNEKLFF. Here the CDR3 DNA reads TGCGCCAGCAGCGCCCCGGGACAGGGAAATGAAAAACTGTTTTTT.

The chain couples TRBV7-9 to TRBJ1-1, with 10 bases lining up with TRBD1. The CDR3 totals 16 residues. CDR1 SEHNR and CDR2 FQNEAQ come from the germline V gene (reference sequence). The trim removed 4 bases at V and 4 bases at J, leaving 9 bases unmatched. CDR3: CASSSSDRGQGTEAFF. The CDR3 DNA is TGTGCCAGCAGCTCGTCCGACAGGGGGCAGGGCACTGAAGCTTTCTTT.

DNA for the CDR3: TGTGCCAGCAGCGTAGTTCAGGGTAGCTCCTACAATGAGCAGTTCTTC. As protein: CASSVVQGSSYNEQFF. The chain joins TRBV9 to TRBJ2-1; D may be TRBD1 (5 bases). The CDR3 runs to 16 residues. Germline CDR1 SGDLS, CDR2 YYNGEE. V was shortened by 0 bases and J by 0 bases, with 10 bases between the two germline ends.

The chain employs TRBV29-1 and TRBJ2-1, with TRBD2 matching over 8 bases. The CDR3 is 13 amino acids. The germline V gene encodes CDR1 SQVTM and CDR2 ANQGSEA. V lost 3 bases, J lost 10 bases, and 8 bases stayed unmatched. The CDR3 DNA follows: TGCAGCGTTGATAGGACTAGCAGCCGGGAGCAGTTCTTC. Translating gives CSVDRTSSREQFF.

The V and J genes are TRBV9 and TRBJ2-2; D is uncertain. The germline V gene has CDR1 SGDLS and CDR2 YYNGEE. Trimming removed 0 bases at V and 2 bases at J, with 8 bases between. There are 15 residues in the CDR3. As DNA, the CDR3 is TGTGCCAGCAGCGTAGCCCCCTTTAACACCGGGGAGCTGTTTTTT. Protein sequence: CASSVAPFNTGELFF.

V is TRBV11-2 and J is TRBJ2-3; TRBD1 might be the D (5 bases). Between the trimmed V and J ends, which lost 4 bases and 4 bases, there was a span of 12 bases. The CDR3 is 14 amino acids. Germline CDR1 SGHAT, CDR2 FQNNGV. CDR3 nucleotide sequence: TGTGCCAGCAGCTCGCAGGGTAGGGCAGATACGCAGTATTTT. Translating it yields CASSSQGRADTQYF.

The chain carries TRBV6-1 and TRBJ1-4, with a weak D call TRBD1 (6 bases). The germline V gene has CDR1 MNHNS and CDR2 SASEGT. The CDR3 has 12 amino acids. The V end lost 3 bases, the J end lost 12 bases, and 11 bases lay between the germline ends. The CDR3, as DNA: TGTGCCAGCAGTGAGGGACACCGCGAACTGTTTTTT. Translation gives CASSEGHRELFF.

For the CDR3, the DNA is TGTGCCAGCAAACTCCTCGCAAACGCCCCAGGGGGTACTGAAGCTTTCTTT. This sequence encodes CASKLLANAPGGTEAFF. The chain recombines TRBV27 with TRBJ1-1, with 7 bases fitting TRBD1. Trimming at V came to 7 bases and at J to 5 bases, leaving 19 bases not matched to a gene. CDR3 length: 17 amino acids. Germline V gives CDR1 MNHEY, CDR2 SMNVEV (reference sequence).

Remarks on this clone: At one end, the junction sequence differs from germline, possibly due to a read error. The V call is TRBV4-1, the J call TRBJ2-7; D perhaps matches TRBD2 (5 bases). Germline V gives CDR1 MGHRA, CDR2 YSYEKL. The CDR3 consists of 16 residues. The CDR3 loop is CASSQEEYRGDFLGNF. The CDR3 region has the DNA TGCGCCAGCAGCCAAGAGGAATATCGTGGTGACTTTCTCGGGAACTTC.

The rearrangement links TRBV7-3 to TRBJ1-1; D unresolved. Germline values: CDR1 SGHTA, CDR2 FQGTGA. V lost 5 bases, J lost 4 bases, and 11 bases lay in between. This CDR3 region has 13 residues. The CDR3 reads CASSPNSLTEAFF. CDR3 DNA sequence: TGTGCCAGCAGCCCAAACAGTCTCACTGAAGCTTTCTTT.

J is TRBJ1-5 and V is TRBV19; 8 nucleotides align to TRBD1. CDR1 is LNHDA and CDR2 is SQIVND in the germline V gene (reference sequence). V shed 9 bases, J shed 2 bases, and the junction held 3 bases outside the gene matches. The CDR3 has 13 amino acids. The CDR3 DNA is TGTGCCAGCCAGGGGGCGCGCAATCAGCCCCAGCATTTT. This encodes CASQGARNQPQHF.

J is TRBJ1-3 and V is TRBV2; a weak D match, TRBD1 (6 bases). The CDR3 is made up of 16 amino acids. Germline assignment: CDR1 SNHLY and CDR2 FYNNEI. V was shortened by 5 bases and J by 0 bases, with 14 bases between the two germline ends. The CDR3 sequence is CASSWAGAHSGNTIYF. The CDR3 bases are TGTGCCAGCAGTTGGGCAGGGGCCCACTCTGGAAACACCATATATTTT.

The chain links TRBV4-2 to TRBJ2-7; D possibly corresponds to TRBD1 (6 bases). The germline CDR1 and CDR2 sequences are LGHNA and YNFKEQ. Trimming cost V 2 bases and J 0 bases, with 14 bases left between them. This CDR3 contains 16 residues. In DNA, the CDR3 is TGTGCCAGCAGCCAAATCTTTGGGGACACCTCCTACGAGCAGTACTTC. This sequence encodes CASSQIFGDTSYEQYF.

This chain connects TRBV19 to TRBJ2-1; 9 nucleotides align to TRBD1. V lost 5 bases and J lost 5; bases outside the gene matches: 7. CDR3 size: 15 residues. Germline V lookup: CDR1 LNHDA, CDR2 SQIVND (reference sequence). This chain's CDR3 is CASSSGTGFNNEQFF. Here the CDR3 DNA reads TGTGCCAGTAGTTCTGGGACAGGGTTTAACAATGAGCAGTTCTTC.

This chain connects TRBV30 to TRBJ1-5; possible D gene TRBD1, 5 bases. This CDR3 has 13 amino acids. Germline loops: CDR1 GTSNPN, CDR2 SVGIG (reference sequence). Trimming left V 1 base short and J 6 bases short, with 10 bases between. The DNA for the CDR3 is TGTGCCTGGAGTGAAAGGGGCCCTCAGCCCCAGCATTTT. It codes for CAWSERGPQPQHF.

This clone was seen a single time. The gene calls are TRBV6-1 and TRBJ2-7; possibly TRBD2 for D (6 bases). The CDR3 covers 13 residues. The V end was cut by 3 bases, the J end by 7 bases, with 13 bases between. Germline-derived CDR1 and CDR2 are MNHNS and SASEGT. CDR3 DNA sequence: TGTGCCAGCAGTGATTACGGGAGTGGAGAGCAGTACTTC. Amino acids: CASSDYGSGEQYF.

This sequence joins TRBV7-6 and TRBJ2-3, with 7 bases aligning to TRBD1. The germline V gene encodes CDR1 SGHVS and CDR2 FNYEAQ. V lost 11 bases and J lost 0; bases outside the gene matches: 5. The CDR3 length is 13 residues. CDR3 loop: CAGQDTSTDTQYF. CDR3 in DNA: TGTGCCGGACAGGATACTAGCACAGATACGCAGTATTTT.

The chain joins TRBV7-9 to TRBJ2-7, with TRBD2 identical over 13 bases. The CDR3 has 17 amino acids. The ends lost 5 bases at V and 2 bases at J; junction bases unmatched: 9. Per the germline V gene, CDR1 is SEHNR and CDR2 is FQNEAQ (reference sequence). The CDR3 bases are TGTGCCAGCAGCCCCCGGACTAGCGGGAGTACGGCCTACGAGCAGTACTTC. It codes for CASSPRTSGSTAYEQYF.

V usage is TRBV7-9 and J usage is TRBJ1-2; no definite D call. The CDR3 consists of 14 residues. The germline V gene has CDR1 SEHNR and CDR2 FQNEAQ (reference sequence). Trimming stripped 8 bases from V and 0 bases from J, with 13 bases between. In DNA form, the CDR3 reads TGTGCCAGCCTCCGCGTAGGAGCTAACTATGGCTACACCTTC. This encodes CASLRVGANYGYTF. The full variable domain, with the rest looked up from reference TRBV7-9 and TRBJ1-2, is DTGVSQNPRHKITKRGQNVTFRCDPISEHNRLYWYRQTLGQGPEFLTYFQNEAQLEKSRLLSDRFSAERPKGSFSTLEIQRTEQGDSAMYLCASLRVGANYGYTFGSGTRLTVV.

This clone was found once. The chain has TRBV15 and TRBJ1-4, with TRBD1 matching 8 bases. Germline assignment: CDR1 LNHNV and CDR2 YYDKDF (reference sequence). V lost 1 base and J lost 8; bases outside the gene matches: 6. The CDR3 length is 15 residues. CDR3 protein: CATSRGQGPGEKLFF. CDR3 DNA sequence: TGTGCCACCAGCAGAGGACAGGGGCCAGGAGAAAAACTGTTTTTT.

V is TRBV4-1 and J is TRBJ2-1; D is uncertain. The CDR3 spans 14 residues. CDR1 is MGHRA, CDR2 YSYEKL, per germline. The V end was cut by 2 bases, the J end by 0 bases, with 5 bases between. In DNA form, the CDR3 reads TGCGCCAGCAGCCAAACCAGCTCCTACAATGAGCAGTTCTTC. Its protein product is CASSQTSSYNEQFF.

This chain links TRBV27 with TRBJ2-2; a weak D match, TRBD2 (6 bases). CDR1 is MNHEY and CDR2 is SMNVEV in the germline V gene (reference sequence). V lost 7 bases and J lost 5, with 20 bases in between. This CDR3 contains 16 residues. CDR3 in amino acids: CASTLRELVGTGELFF. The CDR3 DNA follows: TGTGCCAGCACACTTCGGGAGTTGGTGGGTACCGGGGAGCTGTTTTTT.

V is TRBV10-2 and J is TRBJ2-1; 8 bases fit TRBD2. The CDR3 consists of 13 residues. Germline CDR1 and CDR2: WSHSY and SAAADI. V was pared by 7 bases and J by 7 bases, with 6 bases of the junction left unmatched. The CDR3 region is CASTGRADNEQFF. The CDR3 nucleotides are TGCGCCAGCACCGGGAGGGCGGATAATGAGCAGTTCTTC.

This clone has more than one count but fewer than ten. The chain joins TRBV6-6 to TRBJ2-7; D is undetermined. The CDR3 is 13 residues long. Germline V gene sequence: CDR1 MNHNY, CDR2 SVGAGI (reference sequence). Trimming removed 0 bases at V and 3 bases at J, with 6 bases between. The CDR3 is CASSYSSSYEQYF. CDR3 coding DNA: TGTGCCAGCAGTTACTCTAGTAGCTACGAGCAGTACTTC.

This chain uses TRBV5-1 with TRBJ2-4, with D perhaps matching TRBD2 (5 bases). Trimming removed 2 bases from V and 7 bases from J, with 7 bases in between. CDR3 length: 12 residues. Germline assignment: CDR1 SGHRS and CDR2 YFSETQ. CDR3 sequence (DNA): TGCGCCAGCAGCTTCCCGGGGAACATTCAGTACTTC. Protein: CASSFPGNIQYF.

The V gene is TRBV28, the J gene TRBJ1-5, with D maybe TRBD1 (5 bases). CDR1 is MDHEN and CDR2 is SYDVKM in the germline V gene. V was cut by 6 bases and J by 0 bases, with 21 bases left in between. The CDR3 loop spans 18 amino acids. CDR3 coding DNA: TGTGCCAGCAGCATCGTTGGAGGGGTCGGCTTTAGCAATCAGCCCCAGCATTTT. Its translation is CASSIVGGVGFSNQPQHF.

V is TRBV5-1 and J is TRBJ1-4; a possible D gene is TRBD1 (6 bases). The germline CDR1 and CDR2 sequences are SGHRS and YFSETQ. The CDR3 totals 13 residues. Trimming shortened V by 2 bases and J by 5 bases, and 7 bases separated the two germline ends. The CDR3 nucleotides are TGCGCCAGCAGCTTACAGGGAAATGAAAAACTGTTTTTT. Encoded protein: CASSLQGNEKLFF.

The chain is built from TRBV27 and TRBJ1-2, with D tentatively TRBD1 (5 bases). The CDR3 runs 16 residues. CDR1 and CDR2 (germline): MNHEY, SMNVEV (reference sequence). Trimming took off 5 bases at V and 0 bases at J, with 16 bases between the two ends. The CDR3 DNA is TGTGCCAGCAGTCCCGTAAAGGGGCGAGCTAACTATGGCTACACCTTC. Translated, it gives CASSPVKGRANYGYTF.